The clone carrying this TCR beta chain was detected a few times. This specimen comes from a study of blood T cells in healthy people across ages. The germline CDR1 and CDR2 sequences are SGHDT and YYEEEE. V shed 4 bases, J shed 3 bases, and the junction held 6 bases outside the gene matches. The CDR3 runs to 14 residues. A minimum of 5 micrograms of total RNA was extracted per sample. Using a J-beta primer mix together with a sample-barcoded 5' primer, a second PCR was run for about 6 to 12 cycles. TCRdb called the 5' RACE reads again in MiXCR, with one record for every CDR3 protein. The data contain fewer than 950,000 distinct CDR3 sequences, about 55% of them singletons.

Sample: blood. The receptor's source is an elderly man in good health. This chain connects TRBV5-6 to TRBJ2-7; 8 positions match TRBD2. This CDR3 reads CASSLTGGNYEQYF. CDR3 bases: TGTGCCAGCAGCCTTACGGGAGGGAACTACGAGCAGTACTTC.